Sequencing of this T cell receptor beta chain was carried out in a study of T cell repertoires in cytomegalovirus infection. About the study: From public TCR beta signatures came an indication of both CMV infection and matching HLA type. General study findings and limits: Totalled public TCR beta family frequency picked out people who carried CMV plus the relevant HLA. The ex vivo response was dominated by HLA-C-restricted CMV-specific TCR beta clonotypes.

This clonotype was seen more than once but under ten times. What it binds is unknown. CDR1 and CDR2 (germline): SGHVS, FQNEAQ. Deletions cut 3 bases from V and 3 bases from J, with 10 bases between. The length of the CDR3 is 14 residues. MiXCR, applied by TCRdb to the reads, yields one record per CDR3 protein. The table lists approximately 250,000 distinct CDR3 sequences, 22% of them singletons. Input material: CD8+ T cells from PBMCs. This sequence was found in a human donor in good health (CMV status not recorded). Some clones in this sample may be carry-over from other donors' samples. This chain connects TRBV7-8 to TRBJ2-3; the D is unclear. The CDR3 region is CASSLVAVTDTQYF. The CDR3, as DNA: TGTGCCAGCAGCTTGGTTGCAGTGACAGATACGCAGTATTTT.